This entry is about one TCR beta chain. The antigen remains unidentified. At the DNA level, this CDR3 is encoded by other sequences in the same sample as well. The data were obtained in a study of OX40 agonist ivuxolimab in advanced cancers. This table comes from immunoSEQ multiplex PCR, and its TCRdb copy is limited to in-frame clones, with some not included. The data show several thousand clones, approximately 71% seen once. CDR3 length equals 13 residues. From germline, CDR1 is LNHDA and CDR2 SQIVND (reference sequence). Trimming removed 9 bases at V and 0 bases at J, with 12 bases between. Study-level findings and limits: On average, a greater number of expanded clones characterised CD8+ T cells relative to CD4+.

This sequence joins TRBV19 and TRBJ2-7; a possible D gene is TRBD1 (6 bases). The sample consisted of CD4+ or CD8+ T cells sorted from blood, taken in a trial of the OX40 agonist ivuxolimab. The receptor comes from an adult with an advanced solid tumor such as melanoma, head and neck, liver or kidney cancer. The CDR3 spells CASYDRLSYEQYF. CDR3 DNA sequence: TGTGCCAGCTACGACAGGCTCTCCTACGAGCAGTACTTC.